This record looks at one T cell receptor (beta chain) sequence and its context. Trimming cost V 1 base and J 4 bases, with 10 bases left between them. This CDR3 has 13 amino acids. Per germline, CDR1 GTSNPN and CDR2 SVGIG (reference sequence). The sample belongs to a study of cytomegalovirus exposure and HLA in healthy donors. Amplification used 60 Vbeta primers and 13 Jbeta primers. Assay: immunoSEQ multiplex PCR; the TCRdb copy retains only in-frame clones and omits some. This sample has under 200,000 clones; more than 60% occur once, and the top ten carry approximately 3.4%. The source material was PBMCs. This receptor was obtained from a woman aged 45-65 years in good health and CMV-seropositive. The chain couples TRBV30 to TRBJ1-1; a weak D match, TRBD1 (5 bases). This CDR3 reads CAWSAGGSTEAFF. In nucleotides, the CDR3 is TGTGCCTGGAGTGCCGGGGGGAGCACTGAAGCTTTCTTT.